This T cell receptor (beta chain) stems from a study of shared clonotypes between healthy human individuals. Study results and limitations: Generally, estimated richness proved larger in naive subsets than it did in memory subsets.

Per germline, CDR1 SGHTA and CDR2 FQGNSA. Trimming removed 5 bases at V and 4 bases at J, with 14 bases between. This CDR3 is built from 15 residues. Sequencing used immunoSEQ multiplex PCR; TCRdb keeps in-frame clones, though not all of them. The sample lists 800,000 to 1,200,000 clones; 75% to 85% were seen once. A word on this clone: Its antigen remains unidentified.

The chain is built from TRBV7-2 and TRBJ2-2; the D is unclear. The TCR originated in a man younger than 35 in good health. Some clones in this sample may be carry-over from other donors' samples. Sample: memory CD4+ T cells from PBMCs. Specified subset: CD45RA-negative fraction. CDR3 amino acids: CASSPLGTSTGELFF. The CDR3 region has the DNA TGTGCCAGCAGCCCCCTGGGCACCTCCACCGGGGAGCTGTTTTTT.